This T cell receptor beta chain was recorded in a study of T-cell memory formation after mild COVID-19. This clonotype was seen only a few times. The antigen remains undetermined. The CDR3 contains 13 residues. V shed 2 bases and J shed 6 bases, with 8 bases lying between them. CDR1 is SEHNR and CDR2 is FQNEAQ in the germline V gene (reference sequence). 5'RACE with constant-segment primers yielded barcoded, UMI-tagged TCR alpha and TCR beta cDNA libraries. MiXCR, run by TCRdb on the 5' RACE reads, gives a single entry per CDR3 protein. The data show 450,000 or so distinct CDR3 sequences, roughly 25% seen once. Study-wide points: Cross-reactive memory apparently joined, as some responding clones appeared in pre-infection memory. Among clones peaking at day 37 in the second wave, SARS-CoV-2 specificity remained unconfirmed. Shrinking CD4+ clones resided mostly in CM and EM, and CD8+ ones in EMRA.

The material sequenced was PBMCs or a T cell subset sorted from them (not recorded which). The clonotype was recovered from an adult woman who had mild COVID-19 (a few samples of this study predate the infection). Cell type and time point are not known. The V gene is TRBV7-9, the J gene TRBJ2-1; D unresolved. The CDR3 region has the DNA TGTGCCAGCAGCTTAACTGACGTCAATGAGCAGTTCTTC. It codes for CASSLTDVNEQFF.